The TCR beta chain described here comes from a study of blood T cells in healthy people across ages. This clonotype was detected a few times. The CDR3 runs 15 residues. Germline CDR1 MNHEY, CDR2 SVGEGT. Trimming pared 2 bases from V and 9 bases from J, leaving 19 bases between. Then a second PCR, running roughly 7 to 11 cycles, was carried out with a sample-barcoded 5' primer and a J-beta primer mix. Through a template-switch adaptor with 12 random nucleotides, each cDNA molecule received a tag. MiXCR, applied by TCRdb to the 5' RACE reads, yields one record per CDR3 protein. Of around 850,000 distinct CDR3 sequences listed, 36% are singletons.

The sample consisted of blood. This sequence was found in a man between 18 and 35 years old in good health. The rearrangement joins TRBV6-2 or TRBV6-3 to TRBJ2-5; D is undetermined. The CDR3 loop reads CASSYLGPAAGSQYF. DNA for the CDR3: TGTGCCAGCAGTTACCTCGGACCTGCCGCCGGGTCCCAGTACTTC.